This T cell receptor beta chain was recorded in a study of blood T cell repertoires in COVID-19. Study-wide context: The analysed material was cDNA or gDNA that came from T cells, B-cell-depleted T cells, or PBMCs.

Assay used: immunoSEQ multiplex PCR; TCRdb lists only in-frame clones, some missing. The table lists 30,000 or so clones, approximately 86% of them singletons. The CDR3 is 16 amino acids. The gene calls are TRBV7-5 and TRBJ1-2; whether TRBD1, the table's D call, matches the DNA was not checked. TRBV7-5 is labeled a pseudogene. Sequencing was done on a sample of peripheral blood. This clonotype was sampled from a human donor in a cohort sampled during active COVID-19. CDR3 sequence: CARSLVKTGPNYGYTF. In DNA form, the CDR3 reads TGTGCCAGAAGCTTAGTTAAGACAGGACCAAACTATGGCTACACCTTC.